This T cell receptor beta chain was retrieved from a study of T-cell memory formation after mild COVID-19. This clonotype appeared a few times. The CDR3 is 13 residues long. V was shortened by 2 bases and J by 1 base, with 6 bases between the two germline ends. The germline CDR1 and CDR2 sequences are DFQATT and SNEGSKA (reference sequence). TCRdb reanalysed the 5' RACE reads using MiXCR and keeps one entry per CDR3 protein. The sample has fewer than 650,000 distinct CDR3 sequences; 15% to 20% are singletons. The specimen sequenced was PBMCs or a T cell subset sorted from them (not recorded which). This receptor was identified in an adult woman who had mild COVID-19 (a few samples of this study predate the infection). Cell type and time point are not known. V and J are TRBV20-1 and TRBJ1-5; unclear D gene. The CDR3 loop is CSARQSSNQPQHF. Here the CDR3 DNA reads TGCAGTGCTAGACAGAGCAGCAATCAGCCCCAGCATTTT.